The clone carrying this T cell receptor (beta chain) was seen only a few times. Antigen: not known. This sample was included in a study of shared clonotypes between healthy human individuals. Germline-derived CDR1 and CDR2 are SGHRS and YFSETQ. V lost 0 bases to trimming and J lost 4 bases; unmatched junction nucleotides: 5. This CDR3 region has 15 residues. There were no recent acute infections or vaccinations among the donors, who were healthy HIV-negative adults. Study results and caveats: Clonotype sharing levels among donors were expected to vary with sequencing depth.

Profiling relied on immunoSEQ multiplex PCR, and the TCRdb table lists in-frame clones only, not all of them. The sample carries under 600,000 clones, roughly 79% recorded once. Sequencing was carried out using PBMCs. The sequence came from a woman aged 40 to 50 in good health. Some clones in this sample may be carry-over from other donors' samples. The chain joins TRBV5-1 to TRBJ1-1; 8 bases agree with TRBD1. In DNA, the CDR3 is TGCGCCAGCAGCTTGGCTCCAGGGGGCATCACTGAAGCTTTCTTT. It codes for CASSLAPGGITEAFF.